The 19 T cell receptor beta chains given below trace back to one sample, sequenced in a study of blood T cell repertoires in COVID-19. Repertoires were generated with immunoSEQ multiplex PCR, while TCRdb's copy carries only in-frame clones and drops some. Of 95,000 to 150,000 clones listed, 84% are singletons. Sequencing was carried out using PBMCs or T cells enriched from blood (not recorded which). Source of these receptors: a woman aged 25-40 years who had recovered from COVID-19.

The V call is TRBV28, the J call TRBJ2-2; no definite D call. Germline CDR1 reads MDHEN; CDR2 reads SYDVKM. The CDR3 is 13 amino acids. V was shortened by 3 bases and J by 6 bases, with 8 bases between the two germline ends. CDR3: CASSLALPGELFF. CDR3 nucleotides: TGTGCCAGCAGTTTGGCTTTGCCCGGGGAGCTGTTTTTT.

This chain links TRBV7-9 with TRBJ2-7; D call uncertain. V was shortened by 1 base and J by 7 bases, with 8 bases between the two germline ends. Germline values: CDR1 SEHNR, CDR2 FQNEAQ (reference sequence). There are 12 residues in the CDR3. CDR3 DNA: TGTGCCAGCAGCTTAGGGTCCCTAGAGCAGTACTTC. Its protein product is CASSLGSLEQYF.

The count of this clone is one. The chain employs TRBV28 and TRBJ1-2; 8 bases align to TRBD1. Germline CDR1 reads MDHEN; CDR2 reads SYDVKM. The V segment lost 6 bases and the J segment 4 bases; nucleotides outside the gene matches: 4. The CDR3 is made up of 13 amino acids. This CDR3 reads CASRQQGGYGYTF. CDR3 nucleotide sequence: TGTGCCAGCAGACAACAGGGGGGCTATGGCTACACCTTC.

The V gene is TRBV20-1, the J gene TRBJ2-7; 11 bases match TRBD2. CDR3 length: 14 amino acids. Germline lookup yields CDR1 DFQATT and CDR2 SNEGSKA (reference sequence). V lost 3 bases, J lost 4 bases, and 5 bases stayed unmatched. CDR3 in amino acids: CSASRSSGGYEQYF. The DNA for the CDR3 is TGCAGTGCTAGTCGGTCTAGCGGGGGGTACGAGCAGTACTTC.

This clone was counted once. This chain uses TRBV21-1 with TRBJ2-7; the DNA was not compared with TRBD1, the D call given in the table. TRBV21-1 is classified as a pseudogene. The CDR3 is made up of 13 amino acids. This chain's CDR3 is CASLTGDSYEQYF. The DNA for the CDR3 is TGTGCCAGCCTGACAGGAGACTCCTACGAGCAGTACTTC.

This chain joins TRBV27 and TRBJ1-2, with 8 bases lining up with TRBD1. V dropped 5 bases and J dropped 0; count of bases not matched to a gene: 2. Germline loops: CDR1 MNHEY, CDR2 SMNVEV (reference sequence). The CDR3 has 14 amino acids. CDR3 sequence reads: CASSLGQANYGYTF. The CDR3 DNA follows: TGTGCCAGCAGTCTGGGACAGGCTAACTATGGCTACACCTTC.

The rearrangement links TRBV7-8 to TRBJ2-2; TRBD1 matches 8 bases. The CDR3 has 15 residues. Unmatched junction bases numbered 3, after V lost 2 bases and J lost 4 bases. Germline lookup yields CDR1 SGHVS and CDR2 FQNEAQ. The CDR3 sequence is CASSLRDRSTGELFF. Here the CDR3 DNA reads TGTGCCAGCAGCTTACGGGACAGGTCCACCGGGGAGCTGTTTTTT.

The chain uses TRBV4-3 and TRBJ2-5; TRBD2 matches at 8 bases. This CDR3 contains 16 residues. Germline-derived CDR1 and CDR2 are LGHNA and YSLEER. With 2 bases clipped from V and 8 bases from J, the junction kept 13 bases outside the gene matches. CDR3 in amino acids: CASSQSGGTGTSTQYF. The CDR3 DNA reads TGCGCCAGCAGCCAAAGCGGGGGAACCGGGACTTCTACCCAGTACTTC.

The chain combines TRBV13 with TRBJ2-3, with 10 nucleotides matching TRBD2. The V and J ends lost 4 bases and 0 bases, in that order; junction bases with no gene match: 7. In germline, CDR1 is PRHDT, CDR2 FYEKMQ (reference sequence). The CDR3 runs 17 residues. This chain's CDR3 is CASSSWTSGPSTDTQYF. The CDR3 DNA is TGTGCCAGCAGCTCATGGACTAGCGGTCCTAGCACAGATACGCAGTATTTT.

About this clone itself: One end of the junction varies from germline; a read error may be responsible. The chain links TRBV30 to TRBJ1-1; TRBD1 agrees at 8 bases. The germline gives CDR1 GTSNPN, CDR2 SVGIG (reference sequence). The CDR3 sequence is 11 residues long. CDR3 protein: CAGGVRTEAFF. In DNA, the CDR3 is TGCGCAGGGGGCGTGAGGACTGAAGCTTTCTTT.

This chain connects TRBV2 to TRBJ2-2, with a tentative D call TRBD2 (5 bases). The CDR3 length is 14 residues. Germline V gene sequence: CDR1 SNHLY, CDR2 FYNNEI. V lost 7 bases and J lost 1, with 10 bases in between. The CDR3 DNA sequence: TGTGCCAGCAAAAGGACTGTGAACACCGGGGAGCTGTTTTTT. This codes for CASKRTVNTGELFF.

The CDR3 reads CASSLGLENTEAFF. The CDR3 DNA sequence: TGTGCCAGCAGCCTCGGACTGGAGAACACTGAAGCTTTCTTT. The rearrangement joins TRBV5-6 to TRBJ1-1; no reliable D call. CDR3 length: 14 residues. V gave up 4 bases and J gave up 1 base, with 11 bases separating them. Germline V lookup: CDR1 SGHDT, CDR2 YYEEEE.

J is TRBJ2-1 and V is TRBV7-2; D is ambiguous. V lost 3 bases and J lost 1, with 7 bases in between. The germline V gene encodes CDR1 SGHTA and CDR2 FQGNSA. This CDR3 is built from 14 residues. CDR3 DNA sequence: TGTGCCAGCAGCTTCGACATATCCTACAATGAGCAGTTCTTC. It yields the protein CASSFDISYNEQFF.

V is TRBV5-1 and J is TRBJ1-1, with a tentative D call TRBD1 (5 bases). The CDR3 spans 17 residues. V dropped 7 bases and J dropped 3 bases, with 25 bases sitting between them. From germline, CDR1 is SGHRS and CDR2 YFSETQ. The CDR3 nucleotides read TGCGCCAGCTCGCGAGGGGAGGTGACGATGGGGGACACTGAAGCTTTCTTT. It is translated as CASSRGEVTMGDTEAFF. The variable domain in full, completed from reference TRBV5-1 and TRBJ1-1, reads KAGVTQTPRYLIKTRGQQVTLSCSPISGHRSVSWYQQTPGQGLQFLFEYFSETQRNKGNFPGRFSGRQFSNSRSEMNVSTLELGDSALYLCASSRGEVTMGDTEAFFGQGTRLTVV.

The V gene is TRBV27, the J gene TRBJ1-1, with 7 bases aligning to TRBD1. Germline V gene data show CDR1 as MNHEY and CDR2 as SMNVEV (reference sequence). The CDR3 extends over 15 amino acids. V was pared by 6 bases and J by 1 base, with 8 bases of the junction left unmatched. The CDR3 DNA is TGTGCCAGCAGCCGTAGACAGGGAGCGAACACTGAAGCTTTCTTT. Protein sequence: CASSRRQGANTEAFF.

The chain couples TRBV29-1 to TRBJ1-1; D is unclear. Germline V lookup: CDR1 SQVTM, CDR2 ANQGSEA. CDR3 size: 12 residues. V was cut by 5 bases and J by 2 bases, with 9 bases left in between. The CDR3 DNA is TGCAGCGTTACGGTGTCTAACACTGAAGCTTTCTTT. Translated: CSVTVSNTEAFF.

The chain combines TRBV5-1 with TRBJ1-1, with TRBD1 as a possible D gene (6 bases). Germline V gene data show CDR1 as SGHRS and CDR2 as YFSETQ. V lost 9 bases to trimming and J lost 2 bases, with 17 bases between them. The CDR3 has 14 residues. The CDR3 DNA reads as TGCGCCACCGGCTTGGGGGGCGGAAACACTGAAGCTTTCTTT. This encodes CATGLGGGNTEAFF.

The chain recombines TRBV12-3 or TRBV12-4 with TRBJ1-3, with a tentative D call TRBD1 (5 bases). The CDR3 covers 13 residues. V was cut by 3 bases and J by 5 bases, with 8 bases left in between. In DNA form, the CDR3 reads TGTGCCAGCAGTTTGGCAGGGCGAAACACCATATATTTT. This codes for CASSLAGRNTIYF.

J is TRBJ1-2 and V is TRBV5-6; weak D call: TRBD1 (5 bases). This CDR3 region has 13 residues. V gave up 4 bases and J gave up 4 bases, with 11 bases separating them. The germline V gene has CDR1 SGHDT and CDR2 YYEEEE. Here the CDR3 reads CASSPQGTYGYTF. In nucleotides, the CDR3 is TGTGCCAGCAGCCCTCAGGGCACCTATGGCTACACCTTC.